Listed below are T cell receptor beta chains from one sample, sequenced in a study of molecular identifiers for immune sequencing clone quantification. TCRdb independently ran MiXCR on the PCR reads; one entry per CDR3 protein. This sample has hundreds of thousands of distinct CDR3 sequences, with 25% found just once. The source material was naive CD8+ T cells from blood, with Jurkat cell RNA spiked in. The receptors originated from a human donor in good health. Some libraries in this study had Jurkat cell RNA spiked in. Each CDR3 is given with its conserved first and last residue. D genes are given only for firm matches. Expanded clones are given a class, and other clones once, few, many or no size at all.

size	D	J	V	CDR3	DNA
many	TRBD1	TRBJ1-2	TRBV7-9	CASTLTQGGGYGYTF	TGTGCCAGCACCCTCACTCAGGGGGGGGGCTATGGCTACACCTTC
.	TRBD1	TRBJ2-6	TRBV19	CASILPGQEVAGANVLTF	TGTGCCAGTATTCTCCCGGGACAGGAGGTCGCTGGGGCCAACGTCCTGACTTTC
few	.	TRBJ2-7	TRBV19	CASSIGLPGYEQYF	TGTGCCAGTAGTATCGGGCTCCCCGGCTACGAGCAGTACTTC
many	.	TRBJ2-3	TRBV30	CAWEGLDTDTQYF	TGTGCCTGGGAGGGTTTAGACACAGATACGCAGTATTTT
.	.	TRBJ2-5	TRBV27	CASRTSDGGEQETQYF	TGTGCCAGCCGAACCTCCGACGGGGGAGAACAAGAGACCCAGTACTTC
.	TRBD2	TRBJ2-2	TRBV6-6	CASCYSGALAEGPTGELFF	TGTGCCAGCTGTTACTCTGGGGCCCTAGCGGAGGGACCAACCGGGGAGCTGTTTTTT
many	.	TRBJ2-7	TRBV3-1	CASSQSGTKSSYEQYF	TGTGCCAGCAGCCAGTCCGGGACGAAGAGCTCCTACGAGCAGTACTTC
few	.	TRBJ2-7	TRBV7-9	CASTRDGFYEQYF	TGTGCCAGCACCCGCGACGGGTTCTACGAGCAGTACTTC
.	.	TRBJ1-5	TRBV4-3	CASSQEVGGSNQPQHF	TGCGCCAGCAGCCAAGAAGTGGGTGGATCTAATCAGCCCCAGCATTTT
many	.	TRBJ2-3	TRBV27	CASSPPGRGIGTDTQYF	TGTGCCAGCAGTCCCCCCGGACGGGGGATTGGCACAGATACGCAGTATTTT
few	TRBD1	TRBJ1-5	TRBV6-5	CASRYRPTGNQLQPQHF	TGTGCCAGCAGGTACCGCCCGACAGGGAACCAACTCCAGCCCCAGCATTTT
many	.	TRBJ1-1	TRBV9	CASSVGDGGVEAFF	TGTGCCAGCAGCGTGGGTGATGGTGGGGTGGAAGCTTTCTTT
many	.	TRBJ1-5	TRBV27	CASSLWSGKNQPQHF	TGTGCCAGCAGTTTATGGTCGGGGAAAAATCAGCCCCAGCATTTT
few	.	TRBJ2-5	TRBV20-1	CSARVSGPYQETQYF	TGCAGTGCTAGAGTGTCAGGGCCTTACCAAGAGACCCAGTACTTC
.	TRBD1	TRBJ1-1	TRBV13	CASSSQSGQGFLTEAFF	TGTGCCAGCAGCTCTCAGTCGGGACAGGGTTTCTTGACTGAAGCTTTCTTT
many	.	TRBJ1-4	TRBV27	CASSLWADQNEKLFF	TGTGCCAGCAGTTTGTGGGCTGACCAAAATGAAAAACTGTTTTTT
many	.	TRBJ2-6	TRBV7-9	CATELIFGDTDSSGANVLTF	TGTGCCACCGAGCTTATATTTGGGGACACAGACTCCTCTGGGGCCAACGTCCTGACTTTC
few	TRBD1	TRBJ1-5	TRBV12-3/TRBV12-4	CASSSGTGENF	TGTGCCAGCAGCTCCGGGACAGGGGAAAATTTT
.	.	TRBJ2-7	TRBV20-1	CSARDFGDQTYEQYF	TGCAGTGCTAGAGATTTTGGAGACCAGACCTACGAGCAGTACTTC
many	.	TRBJ2-5	TRBV5-6	CASSGGRMTQETQYF	TGTGCCAGCAGCGGGGGACGGATGACCCAAGAGACCCAGTACTTC
many	TRBD1	TRBJ2-5	TRBV28	CASSKGDRGRRQETQYF	TGTGCCAGCAGCAAGGGGGACAGGGGGCGCAGGCAAGAGACCCAGTACTTC
few	.	TRBJ2-7	TRBV2	CASSEASLGSSYEQYF	TGTGCCAGCAGTGAAGCGTCTCTGGGGTCCTCCTACGAGCAGTACTTC
many	TRBD2	TRBJ2-3	TRBV5-6	CASSLGTRVLSTDTQYF	TGTGCCAGCAGCTTGGGGACTAGAGTCTTATCCACAGATACGCAGTATTTT
many	.	TRBJ1-2	TRBV20-1	CSAPASFYGYTF	TGCAGTGCTCCCGCGAGTTTCTATGGCTACACCTTC
few	TRBD1	TRBJ2-1	TRBV29-1	CSVEGQGGNEQFF	TGCAGCGTTGAAGGACAGGGGGGGAATGAGCAGTTCTTC
many	.	TRBJ1-5	TRBV19	CASSNGPEPQHF	TGTGCCAGTAGTAACGGACCCGAACCCCAGCATTTT
many	.	TRBJ2-7	TRBV7-9	CASSTKAYEQYF	TGTGCCAGCAGCACCAAAGCCTACGAGCAGTACTTC
many	.	TRBJ2-7	TRBV14	CASSLRGHYEQYF	TGTGCCAGCAGCCTACGGGGGCACTACGAGCAGTACTTC
.	.	TRBJ2-7	TRBV6-2/TRBV6-3	CASSFWGTGSYEQYF	TGTGCCAGCAGTTTCTGGGGGACTGGATCCTACGAGCAGTACTTC
.	TRBD1	TRBJ2-2	TRBV27	CASSLSGQGGYSTGELYF	TGTGCCAGCAGTTTATCGGGACAGGGGGGTTACTCCACCGGGGAGCTGTATTTT
many	.	TRBJ1-4	TRBV2	CASNPPGANEKLFF	TGTGCCAGCAACCCTCCTGGGGCTAATGAAAAACTGTTTTTT
many	.	TRBJ2-1	TRBV29-1	CSVGGALSYNEQFF	TGCAGCGTGGGCGGGGCACTCTCCTACAATGAGCAGTTCTTC
.	.	TRBJ2-2	TRBV21-1	CASSKGWTSGTRANTGELFF	TGTGCCAGCAGCAAAGGCTGGACTAGCGGTACCCGAGCGAACACCGGGGAGCTGTTTTTT
.	TRBD2	TRBJ2-1	TRBV4-2	CASSRSSGGINERFF	TGTGCCAGCAGCCGTTCTAGCGGAGGGATAAATGAGCGGTTCTTC
.	.	TRBJ2-7	TRBV11-2	CASSPQSGGSSYGQYF	TGTGCCAGCAGCCCGCAGAGTGGCGGAAGCTCCTACGGGCAGTACTTC
many	TRBD2	TRBJ2-7	TRBV28	CASSLYGTSDHEQYF	TGTGCCAGCAGTTTATATGGGACTAGCGACCACGAGCAGTACTTC
.	TRBD2	TRBJ2-7	TRBV5-4	CASSLGLAGEFHEQYF	TGTGCCAGCAGCTTGGGACTAGCGGGAGAATTCCACGAGCAGTACTTC
few	.	TRBJ1-1	TRBV4-3	CASSQDRSQTNAEAFF	TGCGCCAGCAGCCAAGATAGGTCGCAGACGAACGCTGAAGCTTTCTTT
many	.	TRBJ1-1	TRBV18	CASSPTTAYTEAFF	TGTGCCAGCTCACCAACGACGGCCTACACTGAAGCTTTCTTT
few	TRBD1	TRBJ2-5	TRBV7-9	CASSFRGQDLQETQYF	TGTGCCAGCAGCTTTAGGGGACAGGACCTCCAAGAGACCCAGTACTTC
few	TRBD1	TRBJ1-6	TRBV6-5	CASTPGDRANSPLHF	TGTGCCAGCACCCCCGGGGACAGGGCTAATTCACCCCTCCACTTT
.	TRBD1	TRBJ1-5	TRBV4-1	CASSQVPPGTAHQPQHF	TGCGCCAGCAGCCAAGTTCCCCCCGGGACAGCACATCAGCCCCAGCATTTT
few	.	TRBJ2-2	TRBV27	CASSLRGPPMNTGELFF	TGTGCCAGCAGTTTAAGGGGACCCCCGATGAACACCGGGGAGCTGTTTTTT
.	.	TRBJ1-6	TRBV4-3	CASSQDGGRNYNSPLHF	TGCGCCAGCAGCCAGGACGGTGGGAGAAACTATAATTCACCCCTCCACTTT
few	.	TRBJ1-3	TRBV5-6	CASSPGAGNWRLNTIYF	TGTGCCAGCAGCCCGGGGGCAGGCAATTGGCGTCTAAACACCATATATTTT
many	.	TRBJ1-1	TRBV5-1	CASSLGHLNTEAFF	TGCGCCAGCAGCCTGGGACACCTGAACACTGAAGCTTTCTTT
many	.	TRBJ1-5	TRBV7-2	CASSFGRSNHSNQPQHF	TGTGCCAGCAGCTTTGGTCGGAGCAATCATAGCAATCAGCCCCAGCATTTT
few	.	TRBJ2-7	TRBV14	CASSQQLNYRSTYEQYF	TGTGCCAGCAGCCAACAGCTAAACTACCGGTCAACCTACGAGCAGTACTTC
.	TRBD1	TRBJ1-2	TRBV12-3/TRBV12-4	CASRSPTTQTGAYGYTF	TGTGCCAGCAGATCCCCCACAACACAGACAGGGGCCTATGGCTACACCTTC
many	.	TRBJ2-7	TRBV7-8	CASTPRRTASSYEQYF	TGTGCCAGCACCCCAAGAAGGACCGCAAGCTCCTACGAGCAGTACTTC
many	.	TRBJ1-1	TRBV12-3/TRBV12-4	CASSLDLGYQNTEAFF	TGTGCCAGCAGTTTAGATTTGGGGTATCAGAACACTGAAGCTTTCTTT
few	.	TRBJ2-7	TRBV6-5	CASRDGGTYEQYF	TGTGCCAGCAGGGACGGAGGGACGTACGAGCAGTACTTC
few	.	TRBJ2-1	TRBV21-1	CASYTGVFKQFF	TGTGCCAGCTATACGGGAGTCTTCAAACAGTTCTTC
many	TRBD1	TRBJ2-7	TRBV27	CASSTGTGNYEQYF	TGTGCCAGTAGTACCGGGACAGGGAACTACGAGCAGTACTTC
many	TRBD1	TRBJ2-7	TRBV6-6	CASSYTRTGGNEQYF	TGTGCCAGCAGTTACACCCGGACAGGGGGCAACGAGCAGTACTTC